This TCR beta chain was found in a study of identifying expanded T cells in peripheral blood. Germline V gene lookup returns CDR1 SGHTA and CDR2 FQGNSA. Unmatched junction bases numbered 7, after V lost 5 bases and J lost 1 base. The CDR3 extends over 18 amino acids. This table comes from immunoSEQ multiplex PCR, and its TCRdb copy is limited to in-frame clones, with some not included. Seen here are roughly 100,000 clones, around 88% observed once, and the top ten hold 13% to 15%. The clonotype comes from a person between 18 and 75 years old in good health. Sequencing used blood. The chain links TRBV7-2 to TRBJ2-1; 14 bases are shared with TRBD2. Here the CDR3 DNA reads TGTGCCAGCAGCCGAGGGACTAGCGGGGGCCCTTCCTACAATGAGCAGTTCTTC. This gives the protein CASSRGTSGGPSYNEQFF.